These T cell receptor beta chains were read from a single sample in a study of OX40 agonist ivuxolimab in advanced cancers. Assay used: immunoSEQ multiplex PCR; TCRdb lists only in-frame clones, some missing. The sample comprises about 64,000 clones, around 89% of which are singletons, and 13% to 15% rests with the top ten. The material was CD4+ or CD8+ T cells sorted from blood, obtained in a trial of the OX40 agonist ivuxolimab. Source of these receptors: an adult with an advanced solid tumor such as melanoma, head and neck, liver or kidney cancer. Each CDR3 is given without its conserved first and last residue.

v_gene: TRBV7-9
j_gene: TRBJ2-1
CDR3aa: ASSLAPGQGGFEQF

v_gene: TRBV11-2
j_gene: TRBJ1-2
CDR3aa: ASSLYRSGGAAYGYT

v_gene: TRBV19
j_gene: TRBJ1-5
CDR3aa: ASSIDLGNQPQH

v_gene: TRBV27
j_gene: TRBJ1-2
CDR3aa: ASWDGRKYGYT

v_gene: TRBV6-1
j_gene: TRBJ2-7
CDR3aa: ASSEAGGSYEQY

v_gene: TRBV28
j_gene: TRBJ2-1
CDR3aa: ASTISGRAGDEQF

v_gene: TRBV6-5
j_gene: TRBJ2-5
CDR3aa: ASRPTLGEGETQY

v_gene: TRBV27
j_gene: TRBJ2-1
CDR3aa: ASSASGGPTYNEQF

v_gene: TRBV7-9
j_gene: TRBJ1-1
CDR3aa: ASSLARIKNTEAF

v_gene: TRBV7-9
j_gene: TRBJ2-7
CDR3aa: ASSSGSRTSYEQY

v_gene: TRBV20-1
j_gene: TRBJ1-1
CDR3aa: SAREFTEAF

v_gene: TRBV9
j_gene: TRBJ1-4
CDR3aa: ASSVGLNNEKLF

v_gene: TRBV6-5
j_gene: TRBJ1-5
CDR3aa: ASSPSGQGSQPQH

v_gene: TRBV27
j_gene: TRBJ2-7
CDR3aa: ASSLGDPLSYEQY

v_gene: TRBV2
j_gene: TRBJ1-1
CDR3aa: ASSSPPNRRTEAF

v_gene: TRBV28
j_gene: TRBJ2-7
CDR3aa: ASRLGTSGTYEQY

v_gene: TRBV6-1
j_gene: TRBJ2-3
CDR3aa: ASSGRQGALGDTQY

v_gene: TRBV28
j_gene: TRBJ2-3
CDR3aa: ASSPEKPGLAGIDTQY

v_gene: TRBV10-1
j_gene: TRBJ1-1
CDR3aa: ASSESPGERTEAF

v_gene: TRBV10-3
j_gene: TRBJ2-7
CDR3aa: AIRTVDAYEQY